This TCR beta chain appears in the sequencing data of a study of blood T cell repertoires in COVID-19. Turning to the study itself: The United States, Italy and Spain were the sources of the acute and convalescent COVID-19 samples.

CDR3 size: 15 residues. Per the germline V gene, CDR1 is LGHDT and CDR2 is YNNKEL (reference sequence). The V end lost 4 bases, the J end lost 1 base, and 13 bases lay between the germline ends. The data were produced by immunoSEQ multiplex PCR, yet TCRdb's version contains in-frame clones alone and is incomplete. The sample holds about 310,000 clones, 85% seen once. Participants classified as exposed had met a COVID-19 case within 2 weeks before study entry. The sequenced material came from PBMCs or T cells enriched from blood (not recorded which). The rearrangement joins TRBV3-1 (or the pseudogene TRBV3-2) to TRBJ1-1, with TRBD1 as a possible D gene (6 bases). This sequence was found in a woman aged 25 to 39 who had been exposed to COVID-19. In nucleotides, the CDR3 is TGTGCCAGCAGCCTAGGACAGACCTCGAACACTGAAGCTTTCTTT. It is translated as CASSLGQTSNTEAFF.